These 27 T cell receptor beta chains originate from one sample sequenced in a study of blood T cell repertoires in COVID-19. TCRdb's copy holds only in-frame clones and misses some; the assay was immunoSEQ multiplex PCR. The table lists some 390,000 clones, 85% to 90% of them singletons, with 0.95% to 1.2% in the top ten. Material for sequencing was PBMCs or T cells enriched from blood (not recorded which). These receptors all come from a man aged 25 to 45 who had recovered from COVID-19.

The chain is built from TRBV7-9 and TRBJ2-2, with D perhaps matching TRBD2 (5 bases). The CDR3 totals 16 residues. V dropped 2 bases and J dropped 4 bases, with 14 bases sitting between them. Germline V gene data show CDR1 as SEHNR and CDR2 as FQNEAQ (reference sequence). Here the CDR3 DNA reads TGTGCCAGCAGCTTACGCGGTAGCGTGGGCACCGGGGAGCTGTTTTTT. The encoded protein is CASSLRGSVGTGELFF.

The chain employs TRBV5-8 and TRBJ2-3; D is unclear. V lost 0 bases and J 8 bases, leaving 7 bases between the germline ends. Germline assignment: CDR1 SGHTS and CDR2 YDEGEE. The CDR3 has 12 amino acids. CDR3 sequence (DNA): TGTGCCAGCAGCTTGGAGCTTGGTACGCAGTATTTT. This encodes CASSLELGTQYF.

This clone is a singleton in its sample. V usage is TRBV7-9 and J usage is TRBJ1-4; D not certain. The CDR3 spans 16 residues. The germline gives CDR1 SEHNR, CDR2 FQNEAQ (reference sequence). V was clipped by 0 bases and J by 8 bases, with 16 bases between them. The DNA for the CDR3 is TGTGCCAGCAGCTTAGCTCTCCGGACTCTTGAGGAAAAACTGTTTTTT. It codes for CASSLALRTLEEKLFF.

V is TRBV5-1 and J is TRBJ2-7; D not resolved. The V and J ends lost 4 bases and 2 bases respectively, with 16 bases between them. This CDR3 has 15 amino acids. Per the germline V gene, CDR1 is SGHRS and CDR2 is YFSETQ. The DNA of the CDR3 is TGCGCCAGCAGCCGCGTTGTCGGGTATACCTACGAGCAGTACTTC. This gives the protein CASSRVVGYTYEQYF.

The CDR3 sequence: CASSGLAPQGNTEAFF. DNA of the CDR3: TGTGCCAGCTCAGGCCTAGCCCCACAAGGTAACACTGAAGCTTTCTTT. J is TRBJ1-1 and V is TRBV18, with D uncertain. The V end was cut by 5 bases, the J end by 2 bases, with 18 bases between. The CDR3 has 16 residues. Looked up from germline, CDR1 is KGHSH and CDR2 is LQKENI. The variable domain in full, completed from reference TRBV18 and TRBJ1-1, reads NAGVMQNPRHLVRRRGQEARLRCSPMKGHSHVYWYRQLPEEGLKFMVYLQKENIIDESGMPKERFSAEFPKEGPSILRIQQVVRGDSAAYFCASSGLAPQGNTEAFFGQGTRLTVV.

CDR3 bases: TGCGCCAGCAGCTTGACGGGACAGGGGGCTCCCGGCAGCTACGAGCAGTACTTC. Protein: CASSLTGQGAPGSYEQYF. The chain links TRBV5-1 to TRBJ2-7; 12 positions agree with TRBD1. Germline assignment: CDR1 SGHRS and CDR2 YFSETQ. V was clipped by 1 base and J by 3 bases; unmatched bases: 11. The CDR3 contains 18 residues.

This clone appeared once. The V and J genes are TRBV6-6 and TRBJ2-7; 14 bases match TRBD2. This CDR3 has 15 residues. V lost 2 bases and J lost 8; bases outside the gene matches: 5. Germline assignment: CDR1 MNHNY and CDR2 SVGAGI (reference sequence). CDR3 nucleotide sequence: TGTGCCAGCAGTTACCACGGGACTAGCGGGAGTAAGCAGTACTTC. Translated, it gives CASSYHGTSGSKQYF.

The chain uses TRBV27 and TRBJ2-7, with 11 positions matching TRBD1. Looked up from germline, CDR1 is MNHEY and CDR2 is SMNVEV (reference sequence). The CDR3 is 17 amino acids. J gave up 2 bases and V 5 bases, and 11 bases lay outside the gene matches. CDR3: CASSGAQRTGGTYEQYF. Here the CDR3 DNA reads TGTGCCAGCAGTGGCGCCCAACGGACAGGGGGCACCTACGAGCAGTACTTC.

The J gene is TRBJ1-2, the V gene TRBV6-4; 9 bases agree with TRBD1. The CDR3 sequence is 13 residues long. Germline-derived CDR1 and CDR2 are MRHNA and SNTAGT. The junction had 1 base not matched to a gene; V was cut back by 3 bases and J by 5 bases. The CDR3 here is CASSDGTGYGYTF. The DNA of the CDR3 is TGTGCCAGCAGTGATGGGACAGGGTATGGCTACACCTTC.

The genes are TRBV30 and TRBJ1-6; D is perhaps TRBD1 (6 bases). Trimming shortened V by 2 bases and J by 10 bases, and 21 bases separated the two germline ends. Germline V gene sequence: CDR1 GTSNPN, CDR2 SVGIG (reference sequence). The CDR3 covers 16 residues. The CDR3 nucleotides read TGTGCCTGGAGTTCTGTTGTCAGTGGGGGGGGCTCACCCCTCCACTTT. Translation gives CAWSSVVSGGGSPLHF.

In DNA form, the CDR3 reads TGTGCCATCAGTGAAGAGACAGGGGTAGATACGCAGTATTTT. It is translated as CAISEETGVDTQYF. The chain employs TRBV10-3 and TRBJ2-3; 8 positions match TRBD1. V dropped 3 bases and J dropped 5; count of bases not matched to a gene: 4. This CDR3 has 14 residues. Germline CDR1 ENHRY, CDR2 SYGVKD.

The gene calls are TRBV11-2 and TRBJ1-5; D may be TRBD1 (6 bases). V gave up 0 bases and J gave up 8 bases, with 14 bases separating them. This CDR3 contains 15 residues. The germline gives CDR1 SGHAT, CDR2 FQNNGV. The CDR3 here is CASSLDSGAGEPQHF. The CDR3 DNA sequence: TGTGCCAGCAGCTTAGATAGTGGGGCAGGGGAGCCCCAGCATTTT.

This clone appeared once. V usage is TRBV28 and J usage is TRBJ1-5; a possible D gene is TRBD1 (6 bases). V dropped 6 bases and J dropped 2 bases, with 14 bases sitting between them. The CDR3 is made up of 15 amino acids. In germline, CDR1 is MDHEN, CDR2 SYDVKM. The CDR3 spells CASSIQGEGNQPQHF. The CDR3, as DNA: TGTGCCAGCAGCATACAGGGCGAGGGCAATCAGCCCCAGCATTTT.

The CDR3 sequence is CASGQTGMTAPLHF. The CDR3, as DNA: TGTGCCAGCGGGCAGACAGGGATGACGGCACCCCTCCACTTT. The chain couples TRBV27 to TRBJ1-6, with 7 bases matching TRBD1. Germline CDR1 is MNHEY and CDR2 is SMNVEV (reference sequence). The CDR3 runs to 14 residues. J was trimmed by 11 bases and V by 8 bases; bases with no gene match: 12.

This clone was detected only once. V usage is TRBV5-1 and J usage is TRBJ2-3, with 7 bases identical to TRBD1. Germline loops: CDR1 SGHRS, CDR2 YFSETQ. The length of the CDR3 is 15 residues. V was clipped by 0 bases and J by 4 bases; unmatched bases: 5. In DNA, the CDR3 is TGCGCCAGCAGCTTGGAGACAGGGACAGCAGATACGCAGTATTTT. It encodes CASSLETGTADTQYF.

The V and J genes are TRBV15 and TRBJ1-6; D remains unclear. V gave up 0 bases and J gave up 7 bases, with 13 bases separating them. The germline gives CDR1 LNHNV, CDR2 YYDKDF (reference sequence). This CDR3 is 16 amino acids long. CDR3 nucleotide sequence: TGTGCCACCAGCAGAGATCCGGCAGGTTCGAATTCACCCCTCCACTTT. It specifies CATSRDPAGSNSPLHF.

The chain carries TRBV15 and TRBJ2-3, with TRBD2 as a possible D gene (6 bases). The CDR3 extends over 17 amino acids. V was clipped by 2 bases and J by 3 bases, with 18 bases between them. From germline, CDR1 is LNHNV and CDR2 YYDKDF (reference sequence). The CDR3 sequence is CATSRRLGGERTDTQYF. Here the CDR3 DNA reads TGTGCCACCAGCAGACGATTGGGGGGTGAAAGGACAGATACGCAGTATTTT.

J is TRBJ2-7 and V is TRBV11-2; D is unclear. CDR3 size: 14 residues. Germline V lookup: CDR1 SGHAT, CDR2 FQNNGV. V lost 1 base and J lost 1, with 8 bases in between. CDR3 nucleotides: TGTGCCAGCAGCTTAGGTCTCGGTTCCTACGAGCAGTACTTC. Translating gives CASSLGLGSYEQYF.

The chain joins TRBV2 to TRBJ1-1, with a possible D match to TRBD1 (5 bases). The CDR3 covers 16 residues. V dropped 6 bases and J dropped 0 bases, with 17 bases sitting between them. Per germline, CDR1 SNHLY and CDR2 FYNNEI. CDR3 nucleotide sequence: TGTGCCAGCAGCGATATTTCAGGGTACATGAACACTGAAGCTTTCTTT. Translated: CASSDISGYMNTEAFF.

The chain combines TRBV5-1 with TRBJ2-6, with TRBD1 matching over 12 bases. With 4 bases clipped from V and 2 bases from J, the junction kept 7 bases outside the gene matches. The germline V gene has CDR1 SGHRS and CDR2 YFSETQ. The CDR3 length is 18 residues. CDR3 bases: TGCGCCAGCAGCCGTAGTGGGACAGGGGGCGCTGGGGCCAACGTCCTGACTTTC. Residues: CASSRSGTGGAGANVLTF. Using reference TRBV5-1 and TRBJ2-6 for the parts outside the CDR3, the full variable domain is KAGVTQTPRYLIKTRGQQVTLSCSPISGHRSVSWYQQTPGQGLQFLFEYFSETQRNKGNFPGRFSGRQFSNSRSEMNVSTLELGDSALYLCASSRSGTGGAGANVLTFGAGSRLTVL.

The gene calls are TRBV19 and TRBJ1-5; TRBD1 is a possible D gene (6 bases). There are 14 residues in the CDR3. In germline, CDR1 is LNHDA, CDR2 SQIVND (reference sequence). Trimming took off 8 bases at V and 5 bases at J, with 16 bases between the two ends. The CDR3 DNA follows: TGTGCCAGTGACTCCGGGACAAGATATCAGCCCCAGCATTTT. Encoded protein: CASDSGTRYQPQHF.

Comments on this clone: Additional DNA sequences in this sample encode the identical CDR3. The chain couples TRBV11-2 to TRBJ2-7; TRBD2 matches at 9 bases. Germline assignment: CDR1 SGHAT and CDR2 FQNNGV. This CDR3 comprises 15 residues. The V segment lost 9 bases and the J segment 7 bases; nucleotides outside the gene matches: 16. The chain's CDR3 is CASSPPGGREREQYF. The CDR3 nucleotides are TGTGCCAGTAGCCCCCCGGGCGGGAGGGAGAGGGAGCAGTACTTC.

J is TRBJ2-3 and V is TRBV5-6; TRBD2 matches 8 bases. This CDR3 spans 17 amino acids. V shed 0 bases and J 2 bases; nucleotides not matched to a gene: 8. From germline, CDR1 is SGHDT and CDR2 YYEEEE. The DNA of the CDR3 is TGTGCCAGCAGCTTGGTGCTCACTAGCGGATCCACAGATACGCAGTATTTT. Translating it yields CASSLVLTSGSTDTQYF.

V gene TRBV5-1 combines with J gene TRBJ2-7; possible D gene TRBD1, 5 bases. With 0 bases removed from V and 7 bases from J, the gap between germline ends came to 14 bases. This CDR3 spans 14 amino acids. CDR1 is SGHRS, CDR2 YFSETQ, per germline. The CDR3 loop is CASSLGQSSREQYF. In nucleotides, the CDR3 is TGCGCCAGCAGCTTGGGACAGTCCTCGCGGGAGCAGTACTTC.

This clone was seen only once. The chain employs TRBV7-9 and TRBJ1-6; 7 bases align to TRBD1. From germline, CDR1 is SEHNR and CDR2 FQNEAQ (reference sequence). The CDR3 consists of 14 residues. The V segment lost 7 bases and the J segment 8 bases; nucleotides outside the gene matches: 8. For the CDR3, the DNA is TGTGCCAGCACCGGCGACAGGGTGGATTCACCCCTCCACTTT. Translation: CASTGDRVDSPLHF.

The V and J genes are TRBV28 and TRBJ2-1; TRBD1 agrees at 7 bases. V dropped 6 bases and J dropped 4; count of bases not matched to a gene: 9. The CDR3 totals 15 residues. The germline V gene encodes CDR1 MDHEN and CDR2 SYDVKM. The CDR3: CASSVGTGQYNEQFF. In DNA form, the CDR3 reads TGTGCCAGCAGCGTCGGAACGGGACAGTACAATGAGCAGTTCTTC.

V gene TRBV4-1 combines with J gene TRBJ2-1, with 7 bases aligning to TRBD1. Germline V gene sequence: CDR1 MGHRA, CDR2 YSYEKL. V lost 5 bases to trimming and J lost 4 bases; unmatched junction nucleotides: 8. The CDR3 loop spans 15 amino acids. The CDR3 DNA reads TGCGCCAGCAGCATTATCCGGGGACAGTACAATGAGCAGTTCTTC. It encodes CASSIIRGQYNEQFF.